This is a list of T cell receptor beta chains from one sample in a study of blood T cells in healthy people across ages. TCRdb independently ran MiXCR on the 5' RACE reads; one entry per CDR3 protein. The sample has approximately 830,000 distinct CDR3 sequences; roughly 60% are singletons. Source material: blood. These receptors all come from a man younger than 40 in good health. The CDR3 runs from the conserved cysteine through the conserved F or W. The D gene is left open where the match is weak. Some rows have no size entry. The others give once, few or many, or a class for an expanded clone.

V gene,D gene,J gene,clone size,CDR3 protein,CDR3 DNA
TRBV20-1,TRBD2,TRBJ2-1,NA,CSADGTSGGGPYNEQFF,TGCAGTGCTGATGGGACTAGCGGGGGGGGTCCCTACAATGAGCAGTTCTTC
TRBV2,NA,TRBJ1-6,NA,CASMQVENSPLHF,TGTGCCAGCATGCAGGTCGAAAACTCACCCCTCCACTTT
TRBV5-1,TRBD1,TRBJ2-1,once,CASSLGQGAEQFF,TGCGCCAGCAGCTTGGGACAGGGGGCTGAGCAGTTCTTC
TRBV5-1,TRBD2,TRBJ2-1,NA,CASSLAGPTQFF,TGCGCCAGCAGCCTAGCGGGTCCCACCCAGTTCTTC
TRBV5-1,NA,TRBJ1-4,NA,CASSWTSATNEKLFF,TGCGCCAGCAGCTGGACATCTGCAACTAATGAAAAACTGTTTTTT
TRBV18,NA,TRBJ2-3,few,CASSQPRGSTDTQYF,TGTGCCAGCTCCCAACCAAGGGGGAGCACAGATACGCAGTATTTT
TRBV12-5,NA,TRBJ1-1,NA,CASGLEKTGTEGENTEAFF,TGTGCTAGTGGTTTGGAAAAGACCGGTACCGAGGGGGAGAACACTGAAGCTTTCTTT
TRBV29-1,NA,TRBJ2-7,once,CSVEDRQAPYEQYF,TGCAGCGTTGAAGATCGACAGGCTCCCTACGAGCAGTACTTC
TRBV10-3,NA,TRBJ1-6,few,CAITGTSGSPLHF,TGTGCCATCACCGGGACATCGGGATCACCCCTCCACTTT
TRBV24-1,NA,TRBJ2-2,NA,CATSDLYLPTGRTGELFF,TGTGCCACCAGTGATTTATACCTCCCGACAGGAAGGACCGGGGAGCTGTTTTTT
TRBV30,TRBD2,TRBJ2-1,NA,CAWTSTGGLRYEQFF,TGTGCCTGGACCAGCACGGGGGGGTTACGGTATGAGCAGTTCTTC
TRBV29-1,NA,TRBJ2-7,few,CSVAGTVTYEQYF,TGCAGCGTCGCCGGGACGGTGACCTACGAGCAGTACTTC